Following are 17 T cell receptor beta chains from one sample sequenced in a study of neurological immune-mediated disorders. One entry per CDR3 protein, called by TCRdb with MiXCR from the 5' RACE reads. The data contain 70,000 to 95,000 distinct CDR3 sequences, roughly 13% of them singletons. The specimen was PBMCs. Source of these receptors: a woman between 50 and 59 years old in good health.

The chain has TRBV18 and TRBJ2-1; 8 bases map to TRBD1. Germline V CDR1 and CDR2: KGHSH, LQKENI. The CDR3 runs 16 residues. The V segment lost 0 bases and the J segment 5 bases; nucleotides outside the gene matches: 6. The CDR3 reads CASSPPGTGPHNEQFF. The DNA of the CDR3 is TGTGCCAGCTCACCACCGGGGACAGGACCACACAATGAGCAGTTCTTC.

This clonotype was seen ten or more times. J is TRBJ2-3 and V is TRBV20-1; the match to TRBD2 covers 7 bases. V gave up 3 bases and J gave up 0 bases; unmatched junction bases: 6. The CDR3 has 15 amino acids. Germline assignment: CDR1 DFQATT and CDR2 SNEGSKA (reference sequence). CDR3 nucleotide sequence: TGCAGTGCTAGGTTCTTCGGGGGGAGCACAGATACGCAGTATTTT. This encodes CSARFFGGSTDTQYF.

This clonotype occurred many times. The chain joins TRBV20-1 to TRBJ1-2; D may be TRBD1 (5 bases). The germline CDR1 and CDR2 sequences are DFQATT and SNEGSKA (reference sequence). The CDR3 covers 11 residues. The V end lost 3 bases, the J end lost 13 bases, and 15 bases lay between the germline ends. CDR3 sequence: CSARGRALPTF. CDR3 coding DNA: TGCAGTGCTAGGGGCAGGGCCCTTCCCACCTTC.

This clonotype was observed many times. The chain combines TRBV7-8 with TRBJ2-5; D not resolved. V was cut by 2 bases and J by 5 bases, with 12 bases left in between. Looked up from germline, CDR1 is SGHVS and CDR2 is FQNEAQ. There are 14 residues in the CDR3. The CDR3 is CASSLRQPRETQYF. The CDR3 DNA reads TGTGCCAGCAGCTTAAGGCAACCCAGGGAGACCCAGTACTTC.

This clonotype was found a few times. The J gene is TRBJ1-2, the V gene TRBV10-3; D ambiguous. Germline CDR1 ENHRY, CDR2 SYGVKD. The CDR3 length is 13 residues. Trimming shortened V by 6 bases and J by 6 bases, and 14 bases separated the two germline ends. CDR3 nucleotide sequence: TGTGCCATCAGCCCTTACTTTTTCAATGGCTACACCTTC. It codes for CAISPYFFNGYTF.

This chain uses TRBV5-8 with TRBJ1-2, with 10 bases aligning to TRBD1. V shed 4 bases, J shed 5 bases, and the junction held 5 bases outside the gene matches. Germline V gene lookup returns CDR1 SGHTS and CDR2 YDEGEE. The CDR3 loop spans 14 amino acids. The CDR3 loop reads CASSRTGGDYGYTF. The CDR3 bases are TGTGCCAGCAGCCGGACAGGGGGGGATTATGGCTACACCTTC.

This clonotype was found a few times. This chain joins TRBV5-6 and TRBJ1-1; 10 nucleotides align to TRBD1. The trim removed 3 bases at V and 1 base at J, leaving 3 bases unmatched. The CDR3 contains 15 residues. Germline CDR1 and CDR2: SGHDT and YYEEEE. CDR3 protein: CASSSWDRGNTEAFF. The CDR3 DNA is TGTGCCAGCAGCTCCTGGGACAGGGGGAACACTGAAGCTTTCTTT.

In its sample, this clonotype was seen many times. The V call is TRBV28, the J call TRBJ1-2; D not certain. V lost 4 bases and J lost 3, with 6 bases in between. The CDR3 has 12 amino acids. Germline CDR1 is MDHEN and CDR2 is SYDVKM. CDR3 DNA: TGTGCCAGCAGTTCCCGGGACTATGGCTACACCTTC. The encoded protein is CASSSRDYGYTF.

At least ten counts were recorded for this clonotype. Written as DNA, the CDR3 is TGTGCCAGCACGTTATTACGACGGGATAATTCACCCCTCCACTTT. This encodes CASTLLRRDNSPLHF. The V and J genes are TRBV12-3 or TRBV12-4 and TRBJ1-6, with unresolved D. This CDR3 has 15 amino acids. Trimming cost V 7 bases and J 5 bases, with 15 bases left between them.

Ten or more counts support this clonotype. The CDR3 here is CASSSQRISTDTQYF. In DNA, the CDR3 is TGCGCCAGCAGCTCACAGCGGATAAGCACAGATACGCAGTATTTT. The J gene is TRBJ2-3, the V gene TRBV5-1; a possible D gene is TRBD2 (5 bases). Trimming removed 3 bases at V and 0 bases at J, with 11 bases between. Germline loops: CDR1 SGHRS, CDR2 YFSETQ. CDR3 size: 15 residues.

The sample holds many counts of this clonotype. This sequence joins TRBV3-1 and TRBJ1-5; weak D call: TRBD1 (5 bases). Germline CDR1 LGHDT, CDR2 YNNKEL (reference sequence). The CDR3 runs to 15 residues. With 5 bases removed from V and 6 bases from J, the gap between germline ends came to 17 bases. CDR3 sequence reads: CASSADGGYGQPQHF. The CDR3 bases are TGTGCCAGCAGCGCCGACGGGGGGTACGGTCAGCCCCAGCATTTT.

This clonotype was counted many times. The chain has TRBV5-1 and TRBJ2-3; TRBD1 is a possible D gene (5 bases). The CDR3 is 16 amino acids. V shed 0 bases and J shed 0 bases, with 11 bases lying between them. The V gene's germline CDR1 is SGHRS and CDR2 YFSETQ. The CDR3 loop is CASSLEGAYSTDTQYF. The CDR3 bases are TGCGCCAGCAGCTTGGAAGGGGCCTACAGCACAGATACGCAGTATTTT.

J is TRBJ2-7 and V is TRBV6-6; D is undetermined. Germline V gives CDR1 MNHNY, CDR2 SVGAGI (reference sequence). Between the trimmed V and J ends, which lost 7 bases and 6 bases, there was a span of 22 bases. CDR3 size: 15 residues. CDR3 protein: CASIDGLRPPSEQYF. The CDR3, as DNA: TGTGCCAGCATCGACGGCCTCCGGCCCCCCAGCGAGCAGTACTTC.

This CDR3 reads CASRPTPGNTIYF. In DNA form, the CDR3 reads TGTGCCAGCAGACCCACGCCCGGAAACACCATATATTTT. The J gene is TRBJ1-3, the V gene TRBV6-5; no reliable D call. Trimming took 6 bases from V and 4 from J, leaving 10 bases between them. Germline loops: CDR1 MNHEY, CDR2 SVGAGI. The CDR3 length is 13 residues.

In this sample, this clonotype turned up many times. The chain joins TRBV6-5 to TRBJ2-2, with unresolved D. CDR1 MNHEY and CDR2 SVGAGI come from the germline V gene. The CDR3 runs to 13 residues. Trimming left V 5 bases short and J 5 bases short, with 9 bases between. The CDR3 is CASSEASTGELFF. For the CDR3, the DNA is TGTGCCAGCAGTGAGGCCAGTACCGGGGAGCTGTTTTTT.

In this sample, this clonotype turned up many times. This chain joins TRBV28 and TRBJ1-1; D gene unclear. V gave up 8 bases and J gave up 7 bases, with 14 bases separating them. This CDR3 is built from 12 residues. Germline CDR1 and CDR2: MDHEN and SYDVKM. The CDR3 coding sequence is TGTGCCAGCCAGCCCTACTTGGGTGAAGCTTTCTTT. Amino acid sequence: CASQPYLGEAFF.

This clonotype was seen repeatedly, ten times or more. The rearrangement links TRBV5-6 to TRBJ2-1; 8 positions match TRBD2. In germline, CDR1 is SGHDT, CDR2 YYEEEE. The CDR3 is 15 residues long. J was trimmed by 4 bases and V by 4 bases; bases with no gene match: 7. For the CDR3, the DNA is TGTGCCAGCAGCACCCGGGGGGGGTCATACAATGAGCAGTTCTTC. As protein: CASSTRGGSYNEQFF. Using reference TRBV5-6 and TRBJ2-1 for the parts outside the CDR3, the full variable domain is DAGVTQSPTHLIKTRGQQVTLRCSPKSGHDTVSWYQQALGQGPQFIFQYYEEEERQRGNFPDRFSGHQFPNYSSELNVNALLLGDSALYLCASSTRGGSYNEQFFGPGTRLTVL.